The T cell receptor (beta chain) under discussion was sequenced for a study of molecular identifiers for immune sequencing clone quantification. Findings and limits, study-wide: Clones of above 20 RNA copies carried over 98% of effector molecules; in naive cells they carried under 1%.

The length of the CDR3 is 16 residues. Germline V CDR1 and CDR2: KGHSH, LQKENI. With 3 bases clipped from V and 2 bases from J, the junction kept 6 bases outside the gene matches. Libraries of bulk TCR were made by previously described methods (with listed TCR primers). TCRdb redid the calling of the PCR reads with MiXCR, one entry per CDR3 protein. The sample holds 250,000 to 350,000 distinct CDR3 sequences, over 20% seen once. This clonotype showed up just a few times. Its antigen is still unknown. Libraries of naive CD8 T cells were made from around 20,000 to 1,000,000 sorted cells. They used 10%, 30% or 50% RNA. Based on a CD8+CD4-CCR7+CD45RA+ profile, naive CD8 T cells were sorted.

The rearrangement links TRBV18 to TRBJ2-3; 9 bases are shared with TRBD1. The origin of this receptor is a human donor in good health. Some libraries in this study had Jurkat cell RNA spiked in. Sample: naive CD8+ T cells from blood, with Jurkat cell RNA spiked in. The subset here: FACS-sorted CD8+CD4-CCR7+CD45RA+ naive T cells. The CDR3 DNA reads TGTGCCAGCTCACCGAAGAGGGACAGGGCCACAGATACGCAGTATTTT. It translates to CASSPKRDRATDTQYF.